The 28 T cell receptor beta chains below come from one sample, sequenced in a study of T cells after yellow fever vaccination. TCRdb reanalysed the 5' RACE reads using MiXCR and keeps one entry per CDR3 protein. Among hundreds of thousands of distinct CDR3 sequences, over 9% were seen once, and the ten largest hold 15%. This sample comprised PBMCs, obtained on the day of the yellow fever booster vaccination. The receptors shown here come from a man aged 30 to 39 who received the YFV17D yellow fever vaccine.

DNA of the CDR3: TGTGCCAGCACCATTAGGTCGGGTTATAGAGATACGCAGTATTTT. This encodes CASTIRSGYRDTQYF. The V call is TRBV6-1, the J call TRBJ2-3; D is unclear. V lost 7 bases and J 5 bases, leaving 19 bases between the germline ends. This CDR3 has 15 residues. The germline V gene encodes CDR1 MNHNS and CDR2 SASEGT.

This clonotype came up a few times. V is TRBV28 and J is TRBJ2-7; D remains unclear. The V end was cut by 3 bases, the J end by 6 bases, with 15 bases between. From germline, CDR1 is MDHEN and CDR2 SYDVKM. This CDR3 is 14 amino acids long. The CDR3 region has the DNA TGTGCCAGCAGTTTCCGGAGCCGGAGCTTCGAGCAGTACTTC. This sequence encodes CASSFRSRSFEQYF. Combining the CDR3 with reference TRBV28 and TRBJ2-7 gives the whole variable domain DVKVTQSSRYLVKRTGEKVFLECVQDMDHENMFWYRQDPGLGLRLIYFSYDVKMKEKGDIPEGYSVSREKKERFSLILESASTNQTSMYLCASSFRSRSFEQYFGPGTRLTVT.

The rearrangement uses TRBV12-2 and TRBJ2-7. TRBV12-2 is labeled a pseudogene. The CDR3 length is 15 residues. This chain's CDR3 is CASRFSGRSSYEQYF. CDR3 coding DNA: TGTGCAAGTCGGTTTAGCGGGCGAAGCTCCTACGAGCAGTACTTC.

V usage is TRBV5-1 and J usage is TRBJ1-4; D ambiguous. The germline V and J ends were trimmed by 4 bases and 2 bases, with 12 bases remaining between them. Germline V lookup: CDR1 SGHRS, CDR2 YFSETQ. This CDR3 contains 15 residues. DNA for the CDR3: TGCGCCAGCAGCCGTAAAATTGGTACTAATGAAAAACTGTTTTTT. Amino acids: CASSRKIGTNEKLFF.

The chain is built from TRBV12-3 or TRBV12-4 and TRBJ2-1, with 8 bases lining up with TRBD2. This CDR3 spans 15 amino acids. With V trimmed by 3 bases and J by 6 bases, 7 bases remained unmatched. CDR3 coding DNA: TGTGCCAGCAGTTTTGCTGGGCGGGGGGTCAATGAGCAGTTCTTC. Protein: CASSFAGRGVNEQFF.

V gene TRBV5-1 combines with J gene TRBJ2-3; the D gene could be TRBD1 or TRBD2 (5 bases each). The CDR3 has 16 amino acids. Trimming pared 4 bases from V and 3 bases from J, leaving 18 bases between. CDR1 and CDR2 from the germline V gene are SGHRS and YFSETQ. Here the CDR3 reads CASSSGTERGTDTQYF. The CDR3 nucleotides are TGCGCCAGCAGCAGTGGGACCGAAAGAGGGACAGATACGCAGTATTTT.

This clonotype appeared a few times. The J gene is TRBJ1-5, the V gene TRBV27; a weak D match, TRBD1 (5 bases). The CDR3 has 14 amino acids. Trimming removed 5 bases at V and 2 bases at J, with 10 bases between. Germline V gene sequence: CDR1 MNHEY, CDR2 SMNVEV (reference sequence). CDR3 sequence reads: CASSVGVGNQPQHF. CDR3 nucleotide sequence: TGTGCCAGCAGTGTAGGGGTGGGCAATCAGCCCCAGCATTTT.

This sequence joins TRBV6-1 and TRBJ2-7, with D tentatively TRBD1 or TRBD2 (5 bases each). Trimming took off 9 bases at V and 0 bases at J, with 15 bases between the two ends. The germline V gene has CDR1 MNHNS and CDR2 SASEGT. CDR3 length: 14 amino acids. The CDR3 region is CASSIAGTSYEQYF. The CDR3 DNA sequence: TGTGCCAGTAGCATTGCAGGGACCTCCTACGAGCAGTACTTC.

The chain recombines TRBV23-1 with TRBJ2-5; the D gene is possibly TRBD2 (5 bases). TRBV23-1 is marked as an open reading frame, function uncertain. CDR3 length: 15 amino acids. V was clipped by 0 bases and J by 1 base, with 9 bases between them. CDR3 region: CASSQSKLVQETQYF. DNA of the CDR3: TGCGCCAGCAGTCAATCGAAACTAGTCCAAGAGACCCAGTACTTC.

A few counts support this clonotype. V is TRBV10-3 and J is TRBJ2-3; 7 bases map to TRBD2. This CDR3 contains 13 residues. In germline, CDR1 is ENHRY, CDR2 SYGVKD. Trimming took 7 bases from V and 2 from J; bases not matched to a gene: 3. CDR3 DNA sequence: TGTGCCATCAAGGGACTATACACAGATACGCAGTATTTT. Translated: CAIKGLYTDTQYF.

This clonotype was picked up many times. The chain is built from TRBV5-1 and TRBJ2-3, with D possibly TRBD2 on 5 matching bases. The V end was cut by 6 bases, the J end by 2 bases, with 7 bases between. Germline V gives CDR1 SGHRS, CDR2 YFSETQ. The CDR3 extends over 12 amino acids. In DNA, the CDR3 is TGCGCCAGCAAGCGGAACACAGATACGCAGTATTTT. It specifies CASKRNTDTQYF. Full variable domain (rest looked up from reference TRBV5-1 and TRBJ2-3): KAGVTQTPRYLIKTRGQQVTLSCSPISGHRSVSWYQQTPGQGLQFLFEYFSETQRNKGNFPGRFSGRQFSNSRSEMNVSTLELGDSALYLCASKRNTDTQYFGPGTRLTVL.

The genes are TRBV7-2 and TRBJ1-1; 7 nucleotides agree with TRBD1. Germline V gene data show CDR1 as SGHTA and CDR2 as FQGNSA. V was pared by 5 bases and J by 3 bases, with 6 bases of the junction left unmatched. This CDR3 has 14 residues. The CDR3 DNA reads as TGTGCCAGCAGCCTCCGAGGGGGCTACACTGAAGCTTTCTTT. Encoded protein: CASSLRGGYTEAFF.

This clonotype was seen a few times. The chain is built from TRBV5-1 and TRBJ2-3; TRBD1 aligns across 9 bases. The CDR3 spans 15 residues. Unmatched junction bases numbered 5, after V lost 3 bases and J lost 3 bases. Germline CDR1 and CDR2: SGHRS and YFSETQ. In DNA form, the CDR3 reads TGCGCCAGCAGCTCCTCCGGGACAGGGACAGATACGCAGTATTTT. Its translation: CASSSSGTGTDTQYF.

V usage is TRBV10-3 and J usage is TRBJ2-2, with D unclear. The V gene's germline CDR1 is ENHRY and CDR2 SYGVKD. This CDR3 comprises 13 residues. Between the trimmed V and J ends, which lost 1 base and 5 bases, there was a span of 5 bases. Here the CDR3 reads CAISELETGELFF. The CDR3 bases are TGTGCCATCAGTGAGTTAGAAACCGGGGAGCTGTTTTTT.

The rearrangement joins TRBV28 to TRBJ2-7; 9 positions agree with TRBD1. After removal of 6 bases from V and 2 bases from J, the junction contained 2 bases not matched to a gene. Germline V gene sequence: CDR1 MDHEN, CDR2 SYDVKM. The CDR3 runs to 13 residues. CDR3 protein: CASSNRGPYEQYF. CDR3 DNA: TGTGCCAGCAGCAACAGGGGGCCCTACGAGCAGTACTTC.

The rearrangement uses TRBV10-3 and TRBJ2-1; 10 bases are shared with TRBD2. The germline gives CDR1 ENHRY, CDR2 SYGVKD. The CDR3 runs 16 residues. With 4 bases clipped from V and 2 bases from J, the junction kept 5 bases outside the gene matches. This CDR3 reads CAISGGGLATYNEQFF. CDR3 DNA: TGTGCCATCAGTGGGGGGGGACTAGCGACCTACAATGAGCAGTTCTTC.

This clonotype was seen repeatedly, ten times or more. The chain joins TRBV6-1 to TRBJ2-7; no clear D. Trimming shortened V by 6 bases and J by 2 bases, and 14 bases separated the two germline ends. The CDR3 has 14 residues. Germline V lookup: CDR1 MNHNS, CDR2 SASEGT. The CDR3 DNA reads TGTGCCAGCAGGCGGACCGCCCGAGCCTACGAGCAGTACTTC. Its protein is CASRRTARAYEQYF.

This clonotype was counted between two and nine times. This chain links TRBV20-1 with TRBJ1-5, with D uncertain. This CDR3 is built from 15 residues. Germline V lookup: CDR1 DFQATT, CDR2 SNEGSKA (reference sequence). The V end lost 1 base, the J end lost 4 bases, and 14 bases lay between the germline ends. The CDR3 coding sequence is TGCAGTGCTAGAGTAGCAACAGCGGGGAATCAGCCCCAGCATTTT. Translation gives CSARVATAGNQPQHF.

This clonotype was counted between two and nine times. The chain recombines TRBV29-1 with TRBJ2-2; D remains unclear. CDR1 and CDR2 from the germline V gene are SQVTM and ANQGSEA. V lost 4 bases and J 6 bases, leaving 6 bases between the germline ends. The CDR3 has 11 amino acids. The CDR3 DNA reads as TGCAGCGTTGGGATACCCGGGGAGCTGTTTTTT. This gives the protein CSVGIPGELFF.

This clonotype was found a few times. V is TRBV14 and J is TRBJ1-1; D is ambiguous. Between the trimmed V and J ends, which lost 1 base and 6 bases, there was a span of 12 bases. The germline V gene encodes CDR1 SGHDN and CDR2 FVKESK. The CDR3 sequence is 14 residues long. The CDR3 DNA follows: TGTGCCAGCAGCCAAGGATGGCAGGCGGCTGAAGCTTTCTTT. Translation: CASSQGWQAAEAFF. The entire variable domain, with the rest obtained from reference TRBV14 and TRBJ1-1, is as follows: EAGVTQFPSHSVIEKGQTVTLRCDPISGHDNLYWYRRVMGKEIKFLLHFVKESKQDESGMPNNRFLAERTGGTYSTLKVQPAELEDSGVYFCASSQGWQAAEAFFGQGTRLTVV.

The table lists this clonotype with a few counts. The chain joins TRBV6-5 to TRBJ2-3, with no clear D. Matching the DNA end better, TRBJ1-5 makes the J call doubtful. The CDR3 has 14 residues. Germline CDR1 and CDR2: MNHEY and SVGAGI. The CDR3 region is CASSYGGNTDTQHF. The CDR3 nucleotides are TGTGCCAGCAGTTACGGAGGGAACACAGATACGCAGCATTTT.

This chain connects TRBV2 to TRBJ1-5, with TRBD1 matching over 8 bases. Germline V gene lookup returns CDR1 SNHLY and CDR2 FYNNEI. CDR3 length equals 15 residues. Trimming took 5 bases from V and 0 from J; bases not matched to a gene: 3. The CDR3 bases are TGTGCCAGCAGTACTCAGGGGGCTAGCAATCAGCCCCAGCATTTT. Its protein is CASSTQGASNQPQHF.

This chain joins TRBV7-6 and TRBJ2-3; D remains ambiguous. The V gene's germline CDR1 is SGHVS and CDR2 FNYEAQ. This CDR3 comprises 16 residues. V lost 2 bases and J 1 base, leaving 13 bases between the germline ends. As DNA, the CDR3 is TGTGCCAGCAGCTTAACACCCTCAAAGGGCACAGATACGCAGTATTTT. Residues: CASSLTPSKGTDTQYF.

A few counts support this clonotype. This rearrangement joins TRBV5-1 to TRBJ2-7, with 9 nucleotides matching TRBD1. V gave up 4 bases and J gave up 6 bases; unmatched junction bases: 11. This CDR3 region has 15 residues. Looked up from germline, CDR1 is SGHRS and CDR2 is YFSETQ. The CDR3 DNA sequence: TGCGCCAGCAGCCAGACAGGGGGGATACCCCGCGAGCAGTACTTC. This gives the protein CASSQTGGIPREQYF.

The chain combines TRBV6-5 with TRBJ2-7, with 10 bases identical to TRBD2. The CDR3 has 16 amino acids. Germline values: CDR1 MNHEY, CDR2 SVGAGI. J was trimmed by 3 bases and V by 2 bases; bases with no gene match: 7. The CDR3 nucleotides read TGTGCCAGCAGTTACCGACCGCCTAGCGGGAGCTACGAGCAGTACTTC. Its translation: CASSYRPPSGSYEQYF.

This rearrangement joins TRBV7-8 to TRBJ2-5; D could derive from TRBD1 or TRBD2 (5 bases each). CDR1 SGHVS and CDR2 FQNEAQ come from the germline V gene. The CDR3 runs to 14 residues. The V and J ends lost 5 bases and 13 bases respectively, with 23 bases between them. The CDR3 loop reads CASSTEGFGTSLYF. DNA of the CDR3: TGTGCCAGCAGCACCGAGGGATTTGGGACCTCGTTGTACTTC.

The gene calls are TRBV7-2 and TRBJ2-1; 10 nucleotides line up with TRBD2. V lost 7 bases and J lost 3; bases outside the gene matches: 6. The CDR3 runs 15 residues. Germline CDR1 SGHTA, CDR2 FQGNSA. The CDR3 nucleotides read TGTGCCAGCAAAACCGGGACTAGCGACTACAATGAGCAGTTCTTC. Translated, it gives CASKTGTSDYNEQFF.

This clonotype was picked up a small number of times. This chain's CDR3 is CASSRPGGSNTGELFF. The CDR3 DNA reads as TGTGCCAGCAGCCGACCCGGAGGGAGTAACACCGGGGAGCTGTTTTTT. The gene calls are TRBV7-2 and TRBJ2-2; possibly TRBD2 for D (6 bases). The CDR3 spans 16 residues. V lost 5 bases to trimming and J lost 2 bases, with 15 bases between them. Germline V lookup: CDR1 SGHTA, CDR2 FQGNSA. Looking up the rest from reference TRBV7-2 and TRBJ2-2 gives the full variable domain: GAGVSQSPSNKVTEKGKDVELRCDPISGHTALYWYRQSLGQGLEFLIYFQGNSAPDKSGLPSDRFSAERTGGSVSTLTIQRTQQEDSAVYLCASSRPGGSNTGELFFGEGSRLTVL.